The rows below give T cell receptor beta chains drawn from one sample of a study of blood T cell repertoires in COVID-19. Sequenced by immunoSEQ multiplex PCR; TCRdb stores in-frame clones only, minus some. The table has roughly 230,000 clones, around 91% seen once. What was sequenced was peripheral blood. The receptor source for this set is a woman aged 55-70 years with COVID-19, enrolled during active disease. CDR3s leave out the opening cysteine and the closing phenylalanine or tryptophan. The order of the fields is J gene, V gene, CDR3 protein.

J: TRBJ2-1; V: TRBV18; CDR3: ASSLDSDNEQF
J: TRBJ2-7; V: TRBV6-5; CDR3: ASSYLQGS
J: TRBJ2-2; V: TRBV7-7; CDR3: ASSWGQGEYTGELF
J: TRBJ1-1; V: TRBV4-3; CDR3: ASSQHRTSGEAF
J: TRBJ1-4; V: TRBV6-5; CDR3: ASSYSLRLPNEKLF
J: TRBJ1-4; V: TRBV15; CDR3: ATSRDGVAGSWGKLF
J: TRBJ1-5; V: TRBV11-2; CDR3: ASSSGQGYSNQPQH
J: TRBJ2-5; V: TRBV7-2; CDR3: ASTRTGGETQY
J: TRBJ2-3; V: TRBV25-1; CDR3: ASSAAHPNTQY
J: TRBJ2-4; V: TRBV15; CDR3: ATSRVGVLKNIQY
J: TRBJ1-2; V: TRBV5-5; CDR3: ASSLVQEIYGYT
J: TRBJ2-7; V: TRBV5-6; CDR3: ASSLGRMYEQY
J: TRBJ2-7; V: TRBV4-1; CDR3: ASSQALFSSYEQY
J: TRBJ1-1; V: TRBV7-2; CDR3: ASSLARGQNTEAF
J: TRBJ1-3; V: TRBV3-1/TRBV3-2; CDR3: ASSLGQGSGNTIY
J: TRBJ2-5; V: TRBV7-2; CDR3: ASSYLGWRDETQY
J: TRBJ2-2; V: TRBV6-5; CDR3: ASSTTGGNTGELF
J: TRBJ1-6; V: TRBV15; CDR3: ATSRDLGSRLGSPLH
J: TRBJ2-5; V: TRBV4-3; CDR3: ASSQDPQGGLGETQY
J: TRBJ1-1; V: TRBV9; CDR3: ASSSSDRPLVTF
J: TRBJ1-1; V: TRBV6-5; CDR3: ASSYSADTEAF
J: TRBJ1-1; V: TRBV7-2; CDR3: ASSLVTVGTEAF
J: TRBJ2-3; V: TRBV6-6; CDR3: ASSYGGRTDTQY
J: TRBJ2-3; V: TRBV4-1; CDR3: ASSQPKTGGNTQY
J: TRBJ1-2; V: TRBV4-2; CDR3: ASSGDRGPYGYT
J: TRBJ1-2; V: TRBV3-1/TRBV3-2; CDR3: ASSPQGYGYT
J: TRBJ2-2; V: TRBV19; CDR3: ASSPGEGNTGELF
J: TRBJ1-6; V: TRBV6-4; CDR3: ASSDSYRVSLH